This TCR beta chain emerged from a study of T cells in localized non-small cell lung cancer. Findings and caveats of the study: Clonality peaked in uninvolved adjacent lung rather than tumor. Among the top 100 tumor clones, a median approximately 60 appeared in adjacent lung.

This CDR3 spans 17 amino acids. V was shortened by 0 bases and J by 8 bases, with 20 bases between the two germline ends. Per the germline V gene, CDR1 is SGHRS and CDR2 is YFSETQ. The data were produced by immunoSEQ multiplex PCR, yet TCRdb's version contains in-frame clones alone and is incomplete. The sample lists roughly 90,000 clones, approximately 90% occurring once. This clone showed up just once. Its target is unknown. The sequencing here drew on PBMCs, taken before any cancer treatment. V and J are TRBV5-1 and TRBJ1-4; perhaps TRBD1 as D (5 bases). The origin of this receptor is a woman aged 40 to 75 with stage II squamous cell lung carcinoma. The DNA of the CDR3 is TGCGCCAGCAGCTTGGGCTCGGTTCTGCCGGGGGACGAAAAACTGTTTTTT. Encoded protein: CASSLGSVLPGDEKLFF.